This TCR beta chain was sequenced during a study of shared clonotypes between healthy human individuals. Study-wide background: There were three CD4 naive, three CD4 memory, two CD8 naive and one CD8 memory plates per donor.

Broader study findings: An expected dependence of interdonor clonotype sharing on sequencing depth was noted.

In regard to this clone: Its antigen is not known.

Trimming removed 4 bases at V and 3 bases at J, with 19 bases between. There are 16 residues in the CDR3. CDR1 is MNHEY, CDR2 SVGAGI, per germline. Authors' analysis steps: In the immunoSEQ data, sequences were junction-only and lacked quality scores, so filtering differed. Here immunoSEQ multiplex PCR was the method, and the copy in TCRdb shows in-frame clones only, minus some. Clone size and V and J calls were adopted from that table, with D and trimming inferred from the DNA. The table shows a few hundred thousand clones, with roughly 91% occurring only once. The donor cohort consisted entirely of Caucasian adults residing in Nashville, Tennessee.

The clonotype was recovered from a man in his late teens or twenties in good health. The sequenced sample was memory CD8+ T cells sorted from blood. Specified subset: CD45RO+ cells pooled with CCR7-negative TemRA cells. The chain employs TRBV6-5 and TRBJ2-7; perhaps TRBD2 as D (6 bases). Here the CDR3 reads CASSLSDGGEDYEQYF. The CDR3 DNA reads TGTGCCAGCAGTTTATCGGACGGTGGGGAGGACTACGAGCAGTACTTC.